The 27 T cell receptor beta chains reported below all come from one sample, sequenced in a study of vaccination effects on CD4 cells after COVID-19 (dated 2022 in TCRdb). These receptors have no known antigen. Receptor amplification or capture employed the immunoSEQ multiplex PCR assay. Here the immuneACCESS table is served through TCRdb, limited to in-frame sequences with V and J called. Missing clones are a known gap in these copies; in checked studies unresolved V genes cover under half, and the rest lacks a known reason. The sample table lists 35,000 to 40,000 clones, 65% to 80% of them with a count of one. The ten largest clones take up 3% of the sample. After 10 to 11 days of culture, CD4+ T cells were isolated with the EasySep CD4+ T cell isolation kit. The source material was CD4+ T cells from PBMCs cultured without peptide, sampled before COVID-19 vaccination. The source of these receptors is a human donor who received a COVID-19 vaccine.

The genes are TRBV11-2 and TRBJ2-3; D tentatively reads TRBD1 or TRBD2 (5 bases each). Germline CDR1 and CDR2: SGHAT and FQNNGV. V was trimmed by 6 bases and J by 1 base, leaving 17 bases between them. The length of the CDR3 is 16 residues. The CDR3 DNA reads TGTGCCAGCAGGGCCCCTGGATCGGGACGCACAGATACGCAGTATTTT. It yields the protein CASRAPGSGRTDTQYF.

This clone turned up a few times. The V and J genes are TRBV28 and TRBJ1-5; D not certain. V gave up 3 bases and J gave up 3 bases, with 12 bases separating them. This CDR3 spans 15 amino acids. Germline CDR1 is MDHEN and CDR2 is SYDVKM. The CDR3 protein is CASSFSRLTNQPQHF. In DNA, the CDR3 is TGTGCCAGCAGTTTTAGCAGATTAACCAATCAGCCCCAGCATTTT.

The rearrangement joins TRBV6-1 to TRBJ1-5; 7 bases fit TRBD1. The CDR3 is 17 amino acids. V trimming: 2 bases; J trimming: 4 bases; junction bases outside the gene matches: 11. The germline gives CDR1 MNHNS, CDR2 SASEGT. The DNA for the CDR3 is TGTGCCAGCAGTGAAAACATTTGGGCCAGGGGGAATCAGCCCCAGCATTTT. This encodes CASSENIWARGNQPQHF.

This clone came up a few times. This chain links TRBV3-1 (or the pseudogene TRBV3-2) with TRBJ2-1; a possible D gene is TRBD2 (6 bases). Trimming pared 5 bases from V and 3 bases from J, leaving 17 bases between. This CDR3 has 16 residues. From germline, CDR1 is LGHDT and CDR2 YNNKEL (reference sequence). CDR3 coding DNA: TGTGCCAGCAGCTCAGATCTAGCGACCAACTACAATGAGCAGTTCTTC. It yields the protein CASSSDLATNYNEQFF.

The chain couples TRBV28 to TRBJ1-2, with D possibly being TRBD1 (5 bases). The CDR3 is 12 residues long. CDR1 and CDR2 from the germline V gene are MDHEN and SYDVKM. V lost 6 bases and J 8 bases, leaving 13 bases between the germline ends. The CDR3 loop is CASRPGTLGYTF. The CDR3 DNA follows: TGTGCCAGCAGACCCGGGACGTTAGGCTACACCTTC.

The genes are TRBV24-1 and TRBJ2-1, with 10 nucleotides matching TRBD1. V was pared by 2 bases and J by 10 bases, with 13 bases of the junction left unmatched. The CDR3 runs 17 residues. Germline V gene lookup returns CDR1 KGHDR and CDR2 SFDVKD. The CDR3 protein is CATSDSVRRTGGREQFF. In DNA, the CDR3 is TGTGCCACCAGTGATTCGGTACGGAGGACAGGGGGACGGGAGCAGTTCTTC.

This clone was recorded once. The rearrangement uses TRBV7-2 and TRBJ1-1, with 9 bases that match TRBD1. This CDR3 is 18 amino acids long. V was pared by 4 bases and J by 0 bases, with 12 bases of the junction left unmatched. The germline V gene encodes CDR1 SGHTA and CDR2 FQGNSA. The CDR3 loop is CASSSPYGTGTLNTEAFF. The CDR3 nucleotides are TGTGCCAGCAGCTCTCCTTATGGGACAGGGACTTTGAACACTGAAGCTTTCTTT.

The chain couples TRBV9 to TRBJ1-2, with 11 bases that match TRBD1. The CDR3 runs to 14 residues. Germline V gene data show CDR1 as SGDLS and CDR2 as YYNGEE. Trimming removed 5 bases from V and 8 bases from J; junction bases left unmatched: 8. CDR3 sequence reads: CASSLWTGGRGYTF. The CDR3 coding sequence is TGTGCCAGCAGTCTTTGGACAGGGGGCCGGGGCTACACCTTC.

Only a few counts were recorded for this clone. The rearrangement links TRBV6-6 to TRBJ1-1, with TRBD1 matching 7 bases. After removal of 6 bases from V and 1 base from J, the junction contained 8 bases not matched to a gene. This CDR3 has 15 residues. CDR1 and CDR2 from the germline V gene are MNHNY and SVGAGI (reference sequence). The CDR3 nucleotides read TGTGCCAGCAGATCCGGGGACAGCAAGAACACTGAAGCTTTCTTT. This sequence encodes CASRSGDSKNTEAFF.

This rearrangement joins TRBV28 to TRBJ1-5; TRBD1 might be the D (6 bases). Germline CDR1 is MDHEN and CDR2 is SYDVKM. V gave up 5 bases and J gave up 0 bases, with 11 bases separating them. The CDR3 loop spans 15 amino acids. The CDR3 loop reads CASSLLRGSNQPQHF. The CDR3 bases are TGTGCCAGCAGTCTTCTCAGGGGTAGCAATCAGCCCCAGCATTTT.

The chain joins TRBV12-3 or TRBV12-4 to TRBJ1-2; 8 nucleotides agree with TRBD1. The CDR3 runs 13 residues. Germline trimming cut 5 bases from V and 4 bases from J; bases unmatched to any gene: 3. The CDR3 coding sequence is TGTGCCAGCAGTCTACAGGGGGGCTATGGCTACACCTTC. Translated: CASSLQGGYGYTF.

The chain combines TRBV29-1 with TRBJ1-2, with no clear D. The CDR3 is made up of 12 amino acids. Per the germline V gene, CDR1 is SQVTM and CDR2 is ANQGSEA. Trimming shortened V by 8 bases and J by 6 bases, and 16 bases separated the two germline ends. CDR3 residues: CSYFKGEDGYTF. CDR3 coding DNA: TGCAGCTACTTTAAGGGTGAAGATGGCTACACCTTC.

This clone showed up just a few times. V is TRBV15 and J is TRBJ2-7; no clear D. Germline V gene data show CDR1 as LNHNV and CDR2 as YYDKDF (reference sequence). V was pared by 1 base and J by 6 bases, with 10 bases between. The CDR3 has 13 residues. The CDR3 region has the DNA TGTGCCACCAGCAGAGGGTTCTTCGGCGAGCAGTACTTC. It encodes CATSRGFFGEQYF.

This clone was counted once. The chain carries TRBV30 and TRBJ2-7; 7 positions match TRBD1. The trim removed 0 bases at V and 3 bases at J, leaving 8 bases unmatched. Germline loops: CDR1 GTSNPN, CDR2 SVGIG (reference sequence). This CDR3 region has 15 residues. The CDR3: CAWSVPQTGIYEQYF. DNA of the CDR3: TGTGCCTGGAGTGTCCCCCAGACAGGGATCTACGAGCAGTACTTC. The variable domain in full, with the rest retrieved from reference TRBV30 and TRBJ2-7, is SQTIHQWPATLVQPVGSPLSLECTVEGTSNPNLYWYRQAAGRGLQLLFYSVGIGQISSEVPQNLSASRPQDRQFILSSKKLLLSDSGFYLCAWSVPQTGIYEQYFGPGTRLTVT.

The CDR3 nucleotides read TGCGCCAGCAGCTGGGGACTAGCGGGAGGAGAGACCCAGTACTTC. Encoded protein: CASSWGLAGGETQYF. V is TRBV5-1 and J is TRBJ2-5, with 15 bases lining up with TRBD2. V shed 3 bases, J shed 4 bases, and the junction held 1 base outside the gene matches. The germline V gene encodes CDR1 SGHRS and CDR2 YFSETQ. The CDR3 length is 15 residues.

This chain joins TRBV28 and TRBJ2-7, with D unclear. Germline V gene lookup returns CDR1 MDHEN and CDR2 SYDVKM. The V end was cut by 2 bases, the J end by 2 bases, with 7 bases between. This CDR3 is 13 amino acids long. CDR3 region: CASSLVLPYEQYF. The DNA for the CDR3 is TGTGCCAGCAGTTTAGTACTGCCCTACGAGCAGTACTTC.

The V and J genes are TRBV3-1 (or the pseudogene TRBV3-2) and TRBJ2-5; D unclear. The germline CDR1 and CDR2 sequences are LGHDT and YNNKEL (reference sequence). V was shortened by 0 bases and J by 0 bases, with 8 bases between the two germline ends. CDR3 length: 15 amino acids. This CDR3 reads CASSQEERHQETQYF. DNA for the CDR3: TGTGCCAGCAGCCAAGAGGAACGGCACCAAGAGACCCAGTACTTC.

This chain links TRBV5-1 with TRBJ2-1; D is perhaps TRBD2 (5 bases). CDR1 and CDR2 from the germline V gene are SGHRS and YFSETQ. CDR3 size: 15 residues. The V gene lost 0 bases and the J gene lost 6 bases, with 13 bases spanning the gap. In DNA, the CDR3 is TGCGCCAGCAGCTTGGAGGTAGGAACTAGCAATGAGCAGTTCTTC. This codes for CASSLEVGTSNEQFF.

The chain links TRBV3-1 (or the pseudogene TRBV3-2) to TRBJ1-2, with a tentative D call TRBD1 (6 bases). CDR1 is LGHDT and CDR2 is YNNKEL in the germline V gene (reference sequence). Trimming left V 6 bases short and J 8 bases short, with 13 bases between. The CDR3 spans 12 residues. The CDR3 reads CASREAGQGYTF. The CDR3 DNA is TGTGCCAGCAGAGAGGCAGGACAGGGCTACACCTTC.

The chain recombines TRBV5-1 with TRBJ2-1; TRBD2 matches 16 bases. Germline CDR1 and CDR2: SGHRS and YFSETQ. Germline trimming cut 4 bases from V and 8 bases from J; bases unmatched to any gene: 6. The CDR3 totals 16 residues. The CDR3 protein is CASSQGTSGRGYEQFF. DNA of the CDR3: TGCGCCAGCAGCCAAGGGACTAGCGGGAGGGGGTATGAGCAGTTCTTC.

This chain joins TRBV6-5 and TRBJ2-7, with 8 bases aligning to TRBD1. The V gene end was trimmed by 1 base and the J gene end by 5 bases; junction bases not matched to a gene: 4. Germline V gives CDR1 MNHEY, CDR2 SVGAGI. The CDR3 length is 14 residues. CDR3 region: CASSYLDRAHEQYF. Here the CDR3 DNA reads TGTGCCAGCAGTTACTTGGACAGGGCTCACGAGCAGTACTTC.

CDR3 in DNA: TGTGCCACCAGCAGAGATGGGACAGGGGCGGTCGTTGACGGAACTGAAGCTTTCTTT. It codes for CATSRDGTGAVVDGTEAFF. The V gene is TRBV15, the J gene TRBJ1-1, with TRBD1 matching 10 bases. The CDR3 consists of 19 residues. V lost 0 bases and J lost 5; bases outside the gene matches: 15. The germline gives CDR1 LNHNV, CDR2 YYDKDF (reference sequence). The complete variable domain, with remaining parts taken from reference TRBV15 and TRBJ1-1, reads DAMVIQNPRYQVTQFGKPVTLSCSQTLNHNVMYWYQQKSSQAPKLLFHYYDKDFNNEADTPDNFQSRRPNTSFCFLDIRSPGLGDTAMYLCATSRDGTGAVVDGTEAFFGQGTRLTVV.

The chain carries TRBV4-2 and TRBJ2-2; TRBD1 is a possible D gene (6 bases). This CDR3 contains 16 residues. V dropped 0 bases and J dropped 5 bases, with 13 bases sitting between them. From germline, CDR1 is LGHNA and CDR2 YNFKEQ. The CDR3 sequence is CASSQDVRGATGELFF. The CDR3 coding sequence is TGTGCCAGCAGCCAAGATGTCAGGGGCGCAACCGGGGAGCTGTTTTTT.

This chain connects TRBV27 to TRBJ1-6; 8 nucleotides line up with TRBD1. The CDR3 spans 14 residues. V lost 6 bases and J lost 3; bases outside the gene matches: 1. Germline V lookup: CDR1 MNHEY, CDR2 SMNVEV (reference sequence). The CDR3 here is CASRGTGYNSPLHF. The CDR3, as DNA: TGTGCCAGCAGGGGGACAGGCTATAATTCACCCCTCCACTTT.

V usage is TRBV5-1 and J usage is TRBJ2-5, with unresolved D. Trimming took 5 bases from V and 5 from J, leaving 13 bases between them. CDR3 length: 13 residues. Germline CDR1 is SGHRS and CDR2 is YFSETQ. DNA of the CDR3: TGCGCCAGCAGAAGGTTTTCAGAGGAGACCCAGTACTTC. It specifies CASRRFSEETQYF.

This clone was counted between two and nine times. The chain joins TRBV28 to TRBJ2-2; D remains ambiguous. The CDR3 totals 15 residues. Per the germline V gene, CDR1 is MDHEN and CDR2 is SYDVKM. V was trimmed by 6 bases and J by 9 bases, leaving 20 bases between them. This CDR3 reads CASSTLDDFPRELFF. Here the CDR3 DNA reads TGTGCCAGCAGCACCCTTGATGATTTTCCTAGGGAGCTGTTTTTT. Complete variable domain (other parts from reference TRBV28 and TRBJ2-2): DVKVTQSSRYLVKRTGEKVFLECVQDMDHENMFWYRQDPGLGLRLIYFSYDVKMKEKGDIPEGYSVSREKKERFSLILESASTNQTSMYLCASSTLDDFPRELFFGEGSRLTVL.

Written as DNA, the CDR3 is TGTGCCAGCAGCGTTTCCGCGGGAGGGAAAGATACGCAGTATTTT. Encoded protein: CASSVSAGGKDTQYF. The rearrangement uses TRBV9 and TRBJ2-3, with 9 bases that match TRBD2. This CDR3 has 15 amino acids. V was pared by 2 bases and J by 5 bases, with 6 bases of the junction left unmatched. Germline CDR1 SGDLS, CDR2 YYNGEE.